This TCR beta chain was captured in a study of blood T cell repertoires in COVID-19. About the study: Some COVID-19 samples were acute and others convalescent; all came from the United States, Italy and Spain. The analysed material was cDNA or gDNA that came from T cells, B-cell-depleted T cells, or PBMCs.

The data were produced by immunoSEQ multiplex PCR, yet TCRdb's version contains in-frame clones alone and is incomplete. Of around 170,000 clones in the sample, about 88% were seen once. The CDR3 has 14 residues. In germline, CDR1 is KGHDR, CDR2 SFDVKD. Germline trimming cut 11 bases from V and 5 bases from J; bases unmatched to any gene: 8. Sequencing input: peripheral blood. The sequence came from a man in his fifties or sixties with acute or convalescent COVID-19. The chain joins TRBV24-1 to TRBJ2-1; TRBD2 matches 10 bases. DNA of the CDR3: TGTGCCAGGGCGGGGACTAGCGTCAACAATGAGCAGTTCTTC. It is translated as CARAGTSVNNEQFF.